These 4 T cell receptor beta chains came from one sample sequenced in a study of blood T cell repertoires in COVID-19. Sequencing used immunoSEQ multiplex PCR; TCRdb keeps in-frame clones, though not all of them. The sample contains about 80,000 clones, 82% of which appear only once. Material for sequencing was peripheral blood. These receptors were collected from a human donor in a cohort sampled during active COVID-19.

The J gene is TRBJ1-6, the V gene TRBV19, with unresolved D. V dropped 7 bases and J dropped 4 bases, with 11 bases sitting between them. The CDR3 spans 14 residues. The germline CDR1 and CDR2 sequences are LNHDA and SQIVND (reference sequence). The chain's CDR3 is CASKRTDYNSPLHF. DNA for the CDR3: TGTGCCAGTAAGCGGACTGATTATAATTCACCCCTCCACTTT.

J is TRBJ1-1 and V is TRBV12-5, with 10 positions matching TRBD1. The CDR3 extends over 17 amino acids. Germline assignment: CDR1 LGHNT and CDR2 FRNRAP. With V trimmed by 1 base and J by 4 bases, 9 bases remained unmatched. CDR3 bases: TGTGCTAGTGGTTTGGACTTCTGGACAGGGGGTGGCACTGAAGCTTTCTTT. This codes for CASGLDFWTGGGTEAFF. Full variable domain (outside the CDR3, taken from reference TRBV12-5 and TRBJ1-1): DARVTQTPRHKVTEMGQEVTMRCQPILGHNTVFWYRQTMMQGLELLAYFRNRAPLDDSGMPKDRFSAEMPDATLATLKIQPSEPRDSAVYFCASGLDFWTGGGTEAFFGQGTRLTVV.

This sequence joins TRBV6-5 and TRBJ2-1; the match to TRBD2 covers 11 bases. Germline assignment: CDR1 MNHEY and CDR2 SVGAGI. J gave up 2 bases and V 6 bases, and 3 bases lay outside the gene matches. The CDR3 is 15 residues long. The CDR3 loop is CASRLAGGPYNEQFF. CDR3 nucleotides: TGTGCCAGCAGGCTAGCGGGGGGCCCCTACAATGAGCAGTTCTTC.

The chain couples TRBV30 to TRBJ2-5; 10 positions match TRBD2. Germline V gene data show CDR1 as GTSNPN and CDR2 as SVGIG (reference sequence). Trimming at V came to 8 bases and at J to 2 bases, leaving 8 bases not matched to a gene. The CDR3 consists of 14 residues. The CDR3 DNA reads TGTGCCCGAAGCGGGGGGGGCCCGCAAGAGACCCAGTACTTC. This codes for CARSGGGPQETQYF.